Described below is a single TCR beta chain sequence and its context. Its antigen is unknown. Its ends do not fully match the called genes, so a read error is possible. Unique molecular identifiers tagged the TCR beta cDNA libraries. cDNA molecules numbering some 500,000 came from roughly 1.1 to 9.2 million T cells. TCRdb re-called the PCR reads with MiXCR, one entry per CDR3 protein. The data contain hundreds of thousands of distinct CDR3 sequences, roughly 47% of them seen just once; the ten biggest clones take up approximately 1.7%. The CDR3 is 18 amino acids. In germline, CDR1 is DFQATT, CDR2 SNEGSKA (reference sequence). This sample stems from a study of post-analysis software for immune sequencing data. Background on the study: Several disease courses (relapsing-remitting, secondary progressive and progressive-relapsing) of multiple sclerosis were included. Study outcomes and limitations: There was significantly lower normalized Chao1 diversity in multiple sclerosis patients than in controls. Strong co-clustering by F measure linked samples that shared a preparation batch. Patients had higher frequencies than controls of about five TRBV segments, including TRBV5-6, TRBV5-1 and TRBV20-1.

This receptor was obtained from a girl between 10 and 17 years old with multiple sclerosis. The rearrangement links TRBV20-1 to TRBJ2-5, with TRBD1 matching over 9 bases. The specimen sequenced was blood. The CDR3 protein is CSARYEVYRDRVKETQYF. CDR3 DNA: TGCAGTGCTAGATACGAGGTTTACCGGGACAGGGTGAAGGAGACCCAGTATTTC.